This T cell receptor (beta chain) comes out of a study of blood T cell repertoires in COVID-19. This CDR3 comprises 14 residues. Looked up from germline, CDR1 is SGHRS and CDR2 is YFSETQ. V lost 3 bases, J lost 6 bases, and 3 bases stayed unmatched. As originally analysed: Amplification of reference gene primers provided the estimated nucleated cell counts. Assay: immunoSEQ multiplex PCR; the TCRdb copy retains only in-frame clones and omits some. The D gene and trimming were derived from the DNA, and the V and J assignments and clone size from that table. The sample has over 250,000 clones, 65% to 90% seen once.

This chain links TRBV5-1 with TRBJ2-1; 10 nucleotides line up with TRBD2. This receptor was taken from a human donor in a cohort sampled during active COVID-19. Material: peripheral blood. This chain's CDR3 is CASSSAGGLNEQFF. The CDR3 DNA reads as TGCGCCAGCAGCTCAGCGGGAGGGCTCAATGAGCAGTTCTTC.